One sample yielded the 30 T cell receptor beta chains listed below, sequenced in a study of cytomegalovirus exposure and HLA in healthy donors. In the PCR, 60 Vbeta and 13 Jbeta primers were used. Clones were read by immunoSEQ multiplex PCR, and TCRdb kept only the in-frame ones, dropping some. Here the sample spans 150,000 or so clones, over 70% being singletons. The sequenced sample was PBMCs. The receptors originated from a woman aged 40 to 50 in good health and CMV-seronegative.

The V call is TRBV19, the J call TRBJ1-2; D is undetermined. V was cut by 1 base and J by 7 bases, with 22 bases left in between. The CDR3 is 17 amino acids. Per the germline V gene, CDR1 is LNHDA and CDR2 is SQIVND (reference sequence). The CDR3 bases are TGTGCCAGTAGTATAGGTTTGGACGGGAGTAGAAACGGTGGCTACACCTTC. It yields the protein CASSIGLDGSRNGGYTF.

This sequence joins TRBV28 and TRBJ2-7; tentative D call: TRBD1 (5 bases). The V end was cut by 6 bases, the J end by 2 bases, with 17 bases between. The CDR3 is 15 residues long. Germline-derived CDR1 and CDR2 are MDHEN and SYDVKM. Here the CDR3 DNA reads TGTGCCAGCAGCAATCTACCAGGGTACGCCTACGAGCAGTACTTC. As protein: CASSNLPGYAYEQYF.

The chain has TRBV28 and TRBJ2-7, with D tentatively TRBD2 (7 bases). Germline V gene data show CDR1 as MDHEN and CDR2 as SYDVKM. V was pared by 6 bases and J by 2 bases, with 20 bases between. The CDR3 spans 16 residues. CDR3 in amino acids: CASSQGGASIPYEQYF. The CDR3 DNA reads as TGTGCCAGCAGCCAAGGGGGGGCTAGCATCCCCTACGAGCAGTACTTC.

The chain is built from TRBV7-2 and TRBJ2-7; unclear D gene. Germline CDR1 SGHTA, CDR2 FQGNSA. Trimming took off 5 bases at V and 1 base at J, with 9 bases between the two ends. The CDR3 spans 13 residues. CDR3 DNA: TGTGCCAGCAGCCCCCTCGGGTCCTACGAGCAGTACTTC. As protein: CASSPLGSYEQYF.

The chain uses TRBV14 and TRBJ2-3; 10 bases line up with TRBD2. This CDR3 spans 16 amino acids. The germline CDR1 and CDR2 sequences are SGHDN and FVKESK. Germline trimming cut 3 bases from V and 4 bases from J; bases unmatched to any gene: 7. The DNA for the CDR3 is TGTGCCAGCAGCCAGAGACTAGCGGGTTGGGCAGATACGCAGTATTTT. Protein: CASSQRLAGWADTQYF. Using reference TRBV14 and TRBJ2-3 for the parts outside the CDR3, the full variable domain is EAGVTQFPSHSVIEKGQTVTLRCDPISGHDNLYWYRRVMGKEIKFLLHFVKESKQDESGMPNNRFLAERTGGTYSTLKVQPAELEDSGVYFCASSQRLAGWADTQYFGPGTRLTVL.

This chain joins TRBV28 and TRBJ2-4; D unclear. V was clipped by 4 bases and J by 0 bases, with 16 bases between them. The CDR3 contains 17 residues. The germline gives CDR1 MDHEN, CDR2 SYDVKM. The CDR3 nucleotides are TGTGCCAGCAGTTCGGGTTTACGGAATCTAGCCAAAAACATTCAGTACTTC. This codes for CASSSGLRNLAKNIQYF. The full variable domain, with the rest looked up from reference TRBV28 and TRBJ2-4, is DVKVTQSSRYLVKRTGEKVFLECVQDMDHENMFWYRQDPGLGLRLIYFSYDVKMKEKGDIPEGYSVSREKKERFSLILESASTNQTSMYLCASSSGLRNLAKNIQYFGAGTRLSVL.

V usage is TRBV19 and J usage is TRBJ2-7, with 8 nucleotides matching TRBD1. The CDR3 loop spans 14 amino acids. V lost 4 bases to trimming and J lost 0 bases; unmatched junction nucleotides: 2. CDR1 is LNHDA and CDR2 is SQIVND in the germline V gene (reference sequence). The CDR3 DNA reads TGTGCCAGTAGTAGGGACAGGTTCTCCTACGAGCAGTACTTC. This sequence encodes CASSRDRFSYEQYF.

The J gene is TRBJ2-6, the V gene TRBV7-2, with D possibly matching TRBD1 (5 bases). Germline values: CDR1 SGHTA, CDR2 FQGNSA. The CDR3 spans 15 residues. Trimming took 5 bases from V and 3 from J, leaving 11 bases between them. CDR3 DNA: TGTGCCAGCAGCGTTGACAGCCATGGGGCCAACGTCCTGACTTTC. This codes for CASSVDSHGANVLTF.

This rearrangement joins TRBV27 to TRBJ1-4; D is unresolved. Trimming left V 1 base short and J 4 bases short, with 16 bases between. CDR1 and CDR2 from the germline V gene are MNHEY and SMNVEV (reference sequence). The CDR3 length is 17 residues. This CDR3 reads CASSLLSWASDNEKLFF. The CDR3 bases are TGTGCCAGCAGTTTATTAAGCTGGGCCTCGGATAATGAAAAACTGTTTTTT.

CDR3: CASSSGTGVGANVLTF. DNA of the CDR3: TGTGCCAGCAGCTCGGGCACAGGGGTGGGGGCCAACGTCCTGACTTTC. The V call is TRBV7-9, the J call TRBJ2-6; 7 bases map to TRBD1. V lost 4 bases and J lost 4; bases outside the gene matches: 7. Germline CDR1 and CDR2: SEHNR and FQNEAQ (reference sequence). The CDR3 has 16 residues. The full variable domain, in which reference TRBV7-9 and TRBJ2-6 provide the parts outside the CDR3, is DTGVSQNPRHKITKRGQNVTFRCDPISEHNRLYWYRQTLGQGPEFLTYFQNEAQLEKSRLLSDRFSAERPKGSFSTLEIQRTEQGDSAMYLCASSSGTGVGANVLTFGAGSRLTVL.

The chain is built from TRBV2 and TRBJ1-2; D gene unclear. With 6 bases removed from V and 3 bases from J, the gap between germline ends came to 14 bases. Germline CDR1 and CDR2: SNHLY and FYNNEI. CDR3 length equals 14 residues. The CDR3 sequence is CASRNHDGDYGYTF. The CDR3 region has the DNA TGTGCCAGCAGGAACCACGACGGAGACTATGGCTACACCTTC.

This rearrangement joins TRBV29-1 to TRBJ2-1, with a tentative D call TRBD2 (5 bases). CDR1 is SQVTM and CDR2 is ANQGSEA in the germline V gene. V lost 7 bases and J lost 4, with 17 bases in between. This CDR3 is built from 14 residues. CDR3 protein: CSGSRDSIYNEQFF. The CDR3 region has the DNA TGCAGCGGTAGCCGGGATTCCATATACAATGAGCAGTTCTTC.

The chain joins TRBV11-3 to TRBJ2-3; 9 positions match TRBD1. Germline V gene sequence: CDR1 SGHNT, CDR2 YENEEA. The CDR3 runs 14 residues. The V segment lost 4 bases and the J segment 7 bases; nucleotides outside the gene matches: 6. This chain's CDR3 is CASSSGQGSNTQYF. The CDR3 nucleotides read TGTGCCAGCAGCTCCGGACAGGGGTCAAATACGCAGTATTTT.

The CDR3 sequence: CASSVTGGGTQYF. DNA of the CDR3: TGTGCCAGCAGTGTGACAGGGGGGGGGACCCAGTACTTC. The J gene is TRBJ2-5, the V gene TRBV6-1, with 9 bases aligning to TRBD1. Germline CDR1 is MNHNS and CDR2 is SASEGT. The V and J ends lost 4 bases and 7 bases, in that order; junction bases with no gene match: 4. The CDR3 consists of 13 residues.

The rearrangement joins TRBV14 to TRBJ2-1; 7 positions match TRBD1. The CDR3 length is 17 residues. J was trimmed by 0 bases and V by 4 bases; bases with no gene match: 9. Germline V gives CDR1 SGHDN, CDR2 FVKESK. CDR3 sequence reads: CASSRGQALSSYNEQFF. CDR3 bases: TGTGCCAGCAGCCGAGGACAGGCTCTAAGCTCCTACAATGAGCAGTTCTTC.

The gene calls are TRBV6-5 and TRBJ2-7; 9 bases agree with TRBD1. The CDR3 extends over 15 amino acids. Losses at the gene ends were 2 bases for V and 2 bases for J; bases not matched to a gene: 4. CDR1 MNHEY and CDR2 SVGAGI come from the germline V gene. The CDR3 is CASSYQGQGPYEQYF. The CDR3 nucleotides are TGTGCCAGCAGTTACCAAGGACAGGGGCCCTACGAGCAGTACTTC.

This CDR3 is CASSLDQGASNQPQHF. CDR3 sequence (DNA): TGTGCCAGCAGCTTAGACCAGGGGGCAAGCAATCAGCCCCAGCATTTT. V is TRBV11-2 and J is TRBJ1-5, with 8 bases matching TRBD1. After removal of 0 bases from V and 1 base from J, the junction contained 2 bases not matched to a gene. Germline V lookup: CDR1 SGHAT, CDR2 FQNNGV. The CDR3 extends over 16 amino acids.

The chain couples TRBV7-2 to TRBJ2-1; 14 bases line up with TRBD2. Trimming took 5 bases from V and 8 from J; bases not matched to a gene: 11. The CDR3 is 17 residues long. The V gene's germline CDR1 is SGHTA and CDR2 FQGNSA. This CDR3 reads CASSPYSTSGGVHEQFF. The CDR3 region has the DNA TGTGCCAGCAGCCCCTACTCGACTAGCGGGGGGGTCCATGAGCAGTTCTTC.

The gene calls are TRBV6-5 and TRBJ2-5, with no clear D. The germline gives CDR1 MNHEY, CDR2 SVGAGI. V was cut by 7 bases and J by 2 bases, with 8 bases left in between. The CDR3 contains 12 residues. In nucleotides, the CDR3 is TGTGCCAGCATTAGCCAGCAAGAGACCCAGTACTTC. Amino acid sequence: CASISQQETQYF.

The CDR3 DNA reads TGTGCCAGCAGTTTAGCGGGGTTAAACACCGGGGAGCTGTTTTTT. It is translated as CASSLAGLNTGELFF. V and J are TRBV28 and TRBJ2-2, with D perhaps matching TRBD2 (6 bases). The CDR3 runs to 15 residues. Germline assignment: CDR1 MDHEN and CDR2 SYDVKM. Trimming took off 2 bases at V and 2 bases at J, with 9 bases between the two ends.

This chain connects TRBV9 to TRBJ2-3, with 9 positions matching TRBD2. Germline lookup yields CDR1 SGDLS and CDR2 YYNGEE. Trimming took 2 bases from V and 4 from J; bases not matched to a gene: 5. CDR3 length: 15 amino acids. The CDR3 nucleotides read TGTGCCAGCAGCGTGCGGGCGGGGGGGCCAGATACGCAGTATTTT. It codes for CASSVRAGGPDTQYF.

The genes are TRBV5-5 and TRBJ1-5; the D gene is possibly TRBD1 (6 bases). The germline V gene has CDR1 SGHKS and CDR2 YYEKEE (reference sequence). This CDR3 is 13 amino acids long. V shed 4 bases and J shed 7 bases, with 12 bases lying between them. The CDR3 reads CASSSTGLQPQHF. Written as DNA, the CDR3 is TGTGCCAGCAGCAGTACAGGGCTACAGCCCCAGCATTTT. The full variable domain, its missing parts supplied by reference TRBV5-5 and TRBJ1-5, is DAGVTQSPTHLIKTRGQQVTLRCSPISGHKSVSWYQQVLGQGPQFIFQYYEKEERGRGNFPDRFSARQFPNYSSELNVNALLLGDSALYLCASSSTGLQPQHFGDGTRLSIL.

The chain combines TRBV4-3 with TRBJ2-7; 9 bases map to TRBD1. The germline gives CDR1 LGHNA, CDR2 YSLEER. V lost 0 bases, J lost 6 bases, and 21 bases stayed unmatched. There are 20 residues in the CDR3. This CDR3 is CASSQDLRDRESIDGGEQYF. The CDR3, as DNA: TGCGCCAGCAGCCAAGATCTGAGGGACAGGGAGTCTATTGATGGAGGCGAGCAGTACTTC.

This sequence joins TRBV7-2 and TRBJ1-2; 8 nucleotides agree with TRBD1. This CDR3 has 13 residues. V dropped 5 bases and J dropped 7; count of bases not matched to a gene: 6. The germline gives CDR1 SGHTA, CDR2 FQGNSA. CDR3 in amino acids: CASSRTGLGGYTF. CDR3 nucleotides: TGTGCCAGCAGCCGGACAGGGCTGGGTGGCTACACCTTC.

This chain uses TRBV28 with TRBJ1-2; 8 positions agree with TRBD1. Germline V gene data show CDR1 as MDHEN and CDR2 as SYDVKM. The CDR3 sequence is 15 residues long. J gave up 5 bases and V 5 bases, and 10 bases lay outside the gene matches. CDR3 DNA sequence: TGTGCCAGCAGTGAGATGGACAGGGTTATTTATGGCTACACCTTC. As protein: CASSEMDRVIYGYTF.

V and J are TRBV7-8 and TRBJ2-2, with 10 bases matching TRBD1. The CDR3 is 16 amino acids. CDR1 is SGHVS and CDR2 is FQNEAQ in the germline V gene. V lost 3 bases to trimming and J lost 3 bases; unmatched junction nucleotides: 4. DNA of the CDR3: TGTGCCAGCAGCTTCACCGGGACAGGGGACACCGGGGAGCTGTTTTTT. Translation: CASSFTGTGDTGELFF.

The chain couples TRBV5-1 to TRBJ2-3, with 13 bases lining up with TRBD2. Germline CDR1 reads SGHRS; CDR2 reads YFSETQ. V lost 3 bases and J lost 1; bases outside the gene matches: 2. The CDR3 consists of 16 residues. The CDR3 loop reads CASSSGLAGRTDTQYF. CDR3 in DNA: TGCGCCAGCAGCTCGGGACTAGCGGGGCGCACAGATACGCAGTATTTT. The full variable domain, rest sourced from reference TRBV5-1 and TRBJ2-3, is KAGVTQTPRYLIKTRGQQVTLSCSPISGHRSVSWYQQTPGQGLQFLFEYFSETQRNKGNFPGRFSGRQFSNSRSEMNVSTLELGDSALYLCASSSGLAGRTDTQYFGPGTRLTVL.

V is TRBV7-9 and J is TRBJ1-4, with 10 bases lining up with TRBD1. This CDR3 contains 16 residues. With 5 bases clipped from V and 7 bases from J, the junction kept 10 bases outside the gene matches. The germline CDR1 and CDR2 sequences are SEHNR and FQNEAQ (reference sequence). DNA of the CDR3: TGTGCCAGCAGCCCATCCGGGACAGGGGTTACTGAAAAACTGTTTTTT. As protein: CASSPSGTGVTEKLFF.

CDR3 residues: CASSLVSGINEKLFF. CDR3 DNA: TGTGCCAGCAGCTTAGTTTCAGGAATTAATGAAAAACTGTTTTTT. The J gene is TRBJ1-4, the V gene TRBV7-2; D remains unclear. Deletions cut 1 base from V and 4 bases from J, with 10 bases between. This CDR3 is built from 15 residues. Germline CDR1 reads SGHTA; CDR2 reads FQGNSA.

This rearrangement joins TRBV7-2 to TRBJ2-2; 7 bases align to TRBD2. The V segment lost 2 bases and the J segment 7 bases; nucleotides outside the gene matches: 16. CDR1 is SGHTA, CDR2 FQGNSA, per germline. The CDR3 length is 18 residues. In DNA form, the CDR3 reads TGTGCCAGCAGCTTACCCTCAGCGGGGAGTAAGGGCTTCGGGGAGCTGTTTTTT. It is translated as CASSLPSAGSKGFGELFF.